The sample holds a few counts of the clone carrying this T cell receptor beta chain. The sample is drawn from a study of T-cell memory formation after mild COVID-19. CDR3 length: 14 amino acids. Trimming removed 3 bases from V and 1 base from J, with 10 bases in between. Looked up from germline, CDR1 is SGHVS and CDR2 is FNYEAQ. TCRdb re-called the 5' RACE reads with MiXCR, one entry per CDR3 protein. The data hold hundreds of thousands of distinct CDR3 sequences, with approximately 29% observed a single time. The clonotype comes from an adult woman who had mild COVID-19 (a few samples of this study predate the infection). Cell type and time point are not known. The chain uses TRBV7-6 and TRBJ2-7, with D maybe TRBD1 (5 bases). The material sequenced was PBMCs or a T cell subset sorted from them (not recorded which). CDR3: CASSFVTESYEQYF. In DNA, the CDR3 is TGTGCCAGCAGCTTTGTGACAGAATCCTACGAGCAGTACTTC.